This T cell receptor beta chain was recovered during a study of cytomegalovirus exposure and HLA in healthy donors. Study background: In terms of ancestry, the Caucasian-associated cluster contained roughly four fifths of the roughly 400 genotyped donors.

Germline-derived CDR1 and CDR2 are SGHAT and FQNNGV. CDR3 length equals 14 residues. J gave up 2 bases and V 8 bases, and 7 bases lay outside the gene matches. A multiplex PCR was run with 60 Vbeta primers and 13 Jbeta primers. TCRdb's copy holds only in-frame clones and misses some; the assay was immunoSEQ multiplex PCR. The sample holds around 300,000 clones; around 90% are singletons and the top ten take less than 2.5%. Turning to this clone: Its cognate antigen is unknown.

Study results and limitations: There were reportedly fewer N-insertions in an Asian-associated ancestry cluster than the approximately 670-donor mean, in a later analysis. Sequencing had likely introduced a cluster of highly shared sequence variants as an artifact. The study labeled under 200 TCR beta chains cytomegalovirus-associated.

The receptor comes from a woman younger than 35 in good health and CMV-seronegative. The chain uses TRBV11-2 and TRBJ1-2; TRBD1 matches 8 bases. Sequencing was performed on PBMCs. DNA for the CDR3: TGTGCCAGCGGGCAGGGGGCGCCGAACTATGGCTACACCTTC. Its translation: CASGQGAPNYGYTF.